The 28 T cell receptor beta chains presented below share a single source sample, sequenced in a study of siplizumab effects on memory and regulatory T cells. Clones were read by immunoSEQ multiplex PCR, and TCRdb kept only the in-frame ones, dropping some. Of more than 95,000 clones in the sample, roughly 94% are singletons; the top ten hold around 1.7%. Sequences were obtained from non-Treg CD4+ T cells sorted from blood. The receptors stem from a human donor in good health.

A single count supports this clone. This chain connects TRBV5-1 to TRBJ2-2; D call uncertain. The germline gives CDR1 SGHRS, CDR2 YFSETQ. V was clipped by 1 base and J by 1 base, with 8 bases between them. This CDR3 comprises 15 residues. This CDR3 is CASSLRALNTGELFF. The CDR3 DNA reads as TGCGCCAGCAGCTTGAGGGCTTTGAACACCGGGGAGCTGTTTTTT. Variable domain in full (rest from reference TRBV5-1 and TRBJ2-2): KAGVTQTPRYLIKTRGQQVTLSCSPISGHRSVSWYQQTPGQGLQFLFEYFSETQRNKGNFPGRFSGRQFSNSRSEMNVSTLELGDSALYLCASSLRALNTGELFFGEGSRLTVL.

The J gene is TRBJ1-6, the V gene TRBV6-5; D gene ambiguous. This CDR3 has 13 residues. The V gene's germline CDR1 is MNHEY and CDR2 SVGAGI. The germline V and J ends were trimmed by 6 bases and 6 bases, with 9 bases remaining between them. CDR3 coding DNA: TGTGCCAGCAGGGAGGGCGGTAATTCACCCCTCCACTTT. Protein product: CASREGGNSPLHF.

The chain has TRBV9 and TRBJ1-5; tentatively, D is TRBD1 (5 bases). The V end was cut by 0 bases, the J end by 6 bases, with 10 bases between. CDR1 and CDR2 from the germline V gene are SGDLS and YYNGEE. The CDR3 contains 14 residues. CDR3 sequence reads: CASSVGRDGQPQHF. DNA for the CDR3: TGTGCCAGCAGCGTAGGTCGGGACGGTCAGCCCCAGCATTTT.

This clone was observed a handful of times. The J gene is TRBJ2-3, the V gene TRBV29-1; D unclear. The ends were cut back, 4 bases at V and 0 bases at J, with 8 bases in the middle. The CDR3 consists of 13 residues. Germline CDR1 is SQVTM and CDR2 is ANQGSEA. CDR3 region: CSVGWLSTDTQYF. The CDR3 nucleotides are TGCAGCGTTGGTTGGCTTAGCACAGATACGCAGTATTTT.

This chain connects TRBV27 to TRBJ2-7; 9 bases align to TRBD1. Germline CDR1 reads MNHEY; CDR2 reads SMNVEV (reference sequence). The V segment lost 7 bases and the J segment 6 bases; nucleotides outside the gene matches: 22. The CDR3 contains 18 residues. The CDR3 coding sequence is TGTGCCAGCACCAAACCGGGACAGGGAGAATTGGCAGAGTCCGAGCAGTACTTC. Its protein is CASTKPGQGELAESEQYF.

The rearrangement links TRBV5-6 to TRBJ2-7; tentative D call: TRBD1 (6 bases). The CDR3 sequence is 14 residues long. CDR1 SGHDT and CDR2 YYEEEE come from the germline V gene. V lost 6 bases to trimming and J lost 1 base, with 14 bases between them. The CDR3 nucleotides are TGTGCCAGCACCTTATCCGGGACATCCTACGAGCAGTACTTC. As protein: CASTLSGTSYEQYF.

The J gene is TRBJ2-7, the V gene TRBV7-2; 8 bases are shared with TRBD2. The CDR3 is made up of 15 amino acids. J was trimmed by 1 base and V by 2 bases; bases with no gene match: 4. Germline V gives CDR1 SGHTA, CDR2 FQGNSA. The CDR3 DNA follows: TGTGCCAGCAGCTTACGGGGGGGCCCATCCTACGAGCAGTACTTC. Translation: CASSLRGGPSYEQYF.

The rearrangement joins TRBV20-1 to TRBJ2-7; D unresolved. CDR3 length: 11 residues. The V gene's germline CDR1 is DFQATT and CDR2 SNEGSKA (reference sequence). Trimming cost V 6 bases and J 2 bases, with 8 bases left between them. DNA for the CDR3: TGCAGTGCGCTGAGTGCCTACGAGCAGTACTTC. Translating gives CSALSAYEQYF.

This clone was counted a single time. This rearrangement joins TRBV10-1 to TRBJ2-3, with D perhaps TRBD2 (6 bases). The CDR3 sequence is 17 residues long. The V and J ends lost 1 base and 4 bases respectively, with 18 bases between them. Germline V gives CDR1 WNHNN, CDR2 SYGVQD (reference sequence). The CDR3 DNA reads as TGCGCCAGCAGTGAGTTGAGGAGCGGGCCGCGGGCAGATACGCAGTATTTT. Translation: CASSELRSGPRADTQYF.

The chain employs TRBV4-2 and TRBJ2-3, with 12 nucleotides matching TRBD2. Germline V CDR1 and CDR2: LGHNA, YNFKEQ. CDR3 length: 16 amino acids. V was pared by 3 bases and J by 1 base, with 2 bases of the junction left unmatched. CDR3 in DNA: TGTGCCAGCAGCCAGGGACTAGCGGGTGGCACAGATACGCAGTATTTT. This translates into CASSQGLAGGTDTQYF.

The DNA for the CDR3 is TGCGCCAGCAGCTTGTGGAGTGGACAGTCCCGGAACGAGCAGTACTTC. This codes for CASSLWSGQSRNEQYF. The rearrangement links TRBV5-1 to TRBJ2-7; D may be TRBD1 (6 bases). CDR1 SGHRS and CDR2 YFSETQ come from the germline V gene. The ends were cut back, 1 base at V and 5 bases at J, with 19 bases in the middle. This CDR3 region has 16 residues.

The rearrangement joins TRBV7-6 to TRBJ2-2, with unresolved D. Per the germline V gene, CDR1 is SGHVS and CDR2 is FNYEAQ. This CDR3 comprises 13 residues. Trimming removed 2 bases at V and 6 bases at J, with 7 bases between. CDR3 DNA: TGTGCCAGCAGCTTAACCAGTGCCGGGGAGCTGTTTTTT. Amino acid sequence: CASSLTSAGELFF.

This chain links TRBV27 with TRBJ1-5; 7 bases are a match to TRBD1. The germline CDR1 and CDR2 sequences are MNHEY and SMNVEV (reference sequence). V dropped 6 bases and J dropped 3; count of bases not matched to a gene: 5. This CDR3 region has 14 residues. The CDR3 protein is CASSQGGDNQPQHF. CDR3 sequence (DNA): TGTGCCAGCAGCCAGGGGGGTGACAATCAGCCCCAGCATTTT.

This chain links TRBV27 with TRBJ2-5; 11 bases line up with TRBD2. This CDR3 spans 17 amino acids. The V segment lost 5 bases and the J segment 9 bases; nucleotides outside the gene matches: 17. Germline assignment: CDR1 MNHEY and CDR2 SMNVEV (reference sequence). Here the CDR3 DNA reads TGTGCCAGCAGTAAACTAGCGGGGGCCCGTGTGGATACGGCCCAGTACTTC. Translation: CASSKLAGARVDTAQYF.

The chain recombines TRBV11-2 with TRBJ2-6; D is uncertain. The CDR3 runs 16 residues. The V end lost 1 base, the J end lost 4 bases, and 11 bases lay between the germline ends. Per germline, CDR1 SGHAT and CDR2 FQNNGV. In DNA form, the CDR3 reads TGTGCCAGCAGCTTAGTATATGGGTCAGGGGCCAACGTCCTGACTTTC. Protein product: CASSLVYGSGANVLTF.

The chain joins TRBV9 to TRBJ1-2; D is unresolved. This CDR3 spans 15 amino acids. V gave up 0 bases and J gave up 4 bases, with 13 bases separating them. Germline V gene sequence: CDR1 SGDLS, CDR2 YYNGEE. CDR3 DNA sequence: TGTGCCAGCAGCGTAGACGCGGATTTCAGCTATGGCTACACCTTC. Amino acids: CASSVDADFSYGYTF.

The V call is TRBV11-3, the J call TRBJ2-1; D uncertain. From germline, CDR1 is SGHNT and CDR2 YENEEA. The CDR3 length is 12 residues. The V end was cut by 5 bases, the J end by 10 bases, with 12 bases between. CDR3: CASSRTPFEQFF. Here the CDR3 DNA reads TGTGCCAGCAGCCGCACCCCTTTCGAGCAGTTCTTC.

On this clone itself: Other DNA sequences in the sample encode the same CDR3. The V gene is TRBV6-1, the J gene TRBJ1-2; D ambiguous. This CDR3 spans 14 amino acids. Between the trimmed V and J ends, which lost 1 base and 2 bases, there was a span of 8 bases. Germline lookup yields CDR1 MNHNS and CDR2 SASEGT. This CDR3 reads CASSEDRGNYGYTF. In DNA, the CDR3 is TGTGCCAGCAGTGAAGACAGAGGAAACTATGGCTACACCTTC.

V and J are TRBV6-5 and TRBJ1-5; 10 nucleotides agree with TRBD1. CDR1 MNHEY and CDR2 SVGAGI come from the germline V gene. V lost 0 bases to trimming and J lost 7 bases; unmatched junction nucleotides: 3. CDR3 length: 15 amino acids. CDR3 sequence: CASSYSTGGSQPQHF. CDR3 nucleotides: TGTGCCAGCAGTTACTCGACAGGGGGCAGCCAGCCCCAGCATTTT.

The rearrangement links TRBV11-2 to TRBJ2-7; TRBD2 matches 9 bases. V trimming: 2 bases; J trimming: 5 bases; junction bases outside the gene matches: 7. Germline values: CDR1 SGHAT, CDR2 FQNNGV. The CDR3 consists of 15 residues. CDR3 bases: TGTGCCAGCAGCTTATGGCTAGCGGGATTGAACGAGCAGTACTTC. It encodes CASSLWLAGLNEQYF.

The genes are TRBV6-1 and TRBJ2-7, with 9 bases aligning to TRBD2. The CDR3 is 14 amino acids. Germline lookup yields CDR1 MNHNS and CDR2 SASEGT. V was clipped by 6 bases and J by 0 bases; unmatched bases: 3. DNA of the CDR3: TGTGCCAGCAGACTTAGCGGGAGCTCCTACGAGCAGTACTTC. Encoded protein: CASRLSGSSYEQYF.

CDR3 DNA: TGCGCCAGCAGCTTGGACAGGGGTAACGGGGAGCTGTTTTTT. Its protein product is CASSLDRGNGELFF. The rearrangement uses TRBV5-1 and TRBJ2-2, with 7 bases identical to TRBD1. Looked up from germline, CDR1 is SGHRS and CDR2 is YFSETQ. This CDR3 has 14 amino acids. V trimming: 0 bases; J trimming: 7 bases; junction bases outside the gene matches: 3.

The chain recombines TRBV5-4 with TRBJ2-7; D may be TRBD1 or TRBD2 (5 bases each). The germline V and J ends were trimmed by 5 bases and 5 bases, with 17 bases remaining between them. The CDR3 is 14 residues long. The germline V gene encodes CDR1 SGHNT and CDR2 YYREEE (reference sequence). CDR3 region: CASRAPGRPHEQYF. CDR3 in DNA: TGTGCCAGCAGGGCCCCGGGACGGCCCCACGAGCAGTACTTC. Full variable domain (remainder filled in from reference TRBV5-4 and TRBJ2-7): ETGVTQSPTHLIKTRGQQVTLRCSSQSGHNTVSWYQQALGQGPQFIFQYYREEENGRGNFPPRFSGLQFPNYSSELNVNALELDDSALYLCASRAPGRPHEQYFGPGTRLTVT.

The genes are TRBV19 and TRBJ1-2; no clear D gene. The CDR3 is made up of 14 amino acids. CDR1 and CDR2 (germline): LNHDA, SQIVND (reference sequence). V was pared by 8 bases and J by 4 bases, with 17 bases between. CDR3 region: CASSIMGEGYGYTF. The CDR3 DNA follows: TGTGCCAGTTCAATAATGGGAGAGGGCTATGGCTACACCTTC.

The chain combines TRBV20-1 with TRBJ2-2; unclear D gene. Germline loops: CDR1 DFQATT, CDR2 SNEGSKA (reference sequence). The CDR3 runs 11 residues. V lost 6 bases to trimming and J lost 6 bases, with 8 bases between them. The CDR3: CSARRSGELFF. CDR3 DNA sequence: TGCAGTGCCCGAAGGTCCGGGGAGCTGTTTTTT.

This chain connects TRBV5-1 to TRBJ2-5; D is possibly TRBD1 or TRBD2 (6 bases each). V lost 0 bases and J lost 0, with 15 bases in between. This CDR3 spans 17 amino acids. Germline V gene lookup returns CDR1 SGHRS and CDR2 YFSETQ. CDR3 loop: CASSLEGGLLYQETQYF. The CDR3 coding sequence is TGCGCCAGCAGCTTGGAGGGGGGACTGCTGTACCAAGAGACCCAGTACTTC.

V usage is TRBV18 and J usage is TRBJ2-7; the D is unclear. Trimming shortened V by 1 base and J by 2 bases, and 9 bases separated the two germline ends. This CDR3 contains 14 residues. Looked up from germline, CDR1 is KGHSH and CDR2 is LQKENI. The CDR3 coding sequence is TGTGCCAGCTCACCACGAGCTGAACCCTACGAGCAGTACTTC. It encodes CASSPRAEPYEQYF.

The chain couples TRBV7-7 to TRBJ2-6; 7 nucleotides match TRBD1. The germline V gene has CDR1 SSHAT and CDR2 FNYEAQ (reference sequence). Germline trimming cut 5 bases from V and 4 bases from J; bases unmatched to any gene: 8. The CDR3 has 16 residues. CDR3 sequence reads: CASSALGQAGANVLTF. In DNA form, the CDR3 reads TGTGCCAGCAGCGCCCTCGGACAGGCCGGGGCCAACGTCCTGACTTTC.